This T cell receptor beta chain was found in a study of T-cell reconstitution after alpha-beta-depleted transplantation in children. General study findings and limits: Hyperexpanded clones declined; after one year, newly produced T cells mostly supplied diversity. About two months after transplant, alpha-beta T cells reportedly came from several hundred expanded graft clones.

As regards this clonotype: Its antigen is unidentified.

TCRbeta library preparation incorporated unique molecular identifiers. TCRdb used MiXCR to reprocess the PCR reads, holding one entry per CDR3 protein. Found here are about 980,000 distinct CDR3 sequences, about 26% of them singletons; the top ten hold roughly 28%. V lost 2 bases, J lost 0 bases, and 11 bases lay in between. CDR1 is MGHRA and CDR2 is YSYEKL in the germline V gene. CDR3 size: 15 residues. The V gene is TRBV4-1, the J gene TRBJ2-7, with TRBD2 as a possible D gene (7 bases). This sequence was found in a boy younger than two who had a stem cell transplant for SCID, so the T cells may come from the graft donor. This sample comprised PBMCs, mostly from graft donor cells, obtained 360 days after TCRalphabeta/CD19-depleted stem cell transplant. CDR3: CASSQLGGDSYEQYF. DNA for the CDR3: TGCGCCAGCAGCCAATTAGGGGGGGACTCCTACGAGCAGTACTTC.